A selection of T cell receptor beta chains follows, all from one sample in a study of T cell responses to AZD1222 COVID-19 vaccine. Method: immunoSEQ multiplex PCR; TCRdb's copy keeps in-frame clones and lacks some. This repertoire shows 90,000 to 110,000 clones, approximately 90% found once; its top ten account for 7% to 9%. The input for sequencing was peripheral blood, taken on day 0 of AZD1222 vaccination. The receptors were sampled from an adult in good health. The CDR3 runs from the conserved cysteine through the conserved F or W. D genes are given only for firm matches. Expanded clones get a size class; other rows say once, few or many, or leave the size out.

>.|TRBV11-2|.|TRBJ1-5
TGTGCCAGCAGCTTAGCCGGGGCCCAGGGTCAGCCCCAGCATTTT
CASSLAGAQGQPQHF
>.|TRBV19|.|TRBJ2-2
TGTGCCACCCTCGACAGGCCACTGGGCACCGGGGAGCTGTTTTTT
CATLDRPLGTGELFF
>.|TRBV11-2|.|TRBJ1-2
TGTGCCAGCAGCCCGGACACTGACTATGGCTACACCTTC
CASSPDTDYGYTF
>.|TRBV29-1|.|TRBJ1-2
TGCAGCGTTGAAGGGGTAGTTTATGGCTACACCTTC
CSVEGVVYGYTF
>.|TRBV6-1|TRBD2|TRBJ2-7
TGTGCCAGCAGTGAAGGGGGAGCGGGGGGCTACGAGCAGTACTTC
CASSEGGAGGYEQYF
>few|TRBV5-1|TRBD1|TRBJ2-7
TGCGCCAGCCGCTTGGGACAGGGGAGCGAGCAGTACTTC
CASRLGQGSEQYF
>.|TRBV6-5|.|TRBJ1-2
TGTGCCAGCAGAGGCCCGTCCTATGGCTACACCTTC
CASRGPSYGYTF
>once|TRBV7-9|.|TRBJ1-1
TGTGCCAGCACCAACGTAGGTGGTAACACTGAAGCTTTCTTT
CASTNVGGNTEAFF
>.|TRBV5-6|.|TRBJ1-1
TGTGCCAGCAGCTTGGTAGGCAGGGCTAACACTGAAGCTTTCTTT
CASSLVGRANTEAFF
>once|TRBV19|.|TRBJ2-7
TGTGCCAGTAGTATTGGGCAGGGAGGTAAGCAGTACTTC
CASSIGQGGKQYF
>.|TRBV6-2/TRBV6-3|.|TRBJ2-1
TGTGCCAGCAGTCCCGTCGGAGCCTCCTACAATGAGCAGTTCTTC
CASSPVGASYNEQFF
>.|TRBV18|.|TRBJ1-3
TGTGCCAGCTCACCCGGGACGCTATCTGGAAACACCATATATTTT
CASSPGTLSGNTIYF
>.|TRBV19|TRBD2|TRBJ2-2
TGTGCCACCTCCGCGACTAGCGGGAGGGCCGTGAACACCGGGGAGCTGTTTTTT
CATSATSGRAVNTGELFF
>.|TRBV19|TRBD1|TRBJ2-1
TGTGCCAGTAGTTTGGGACAGGGGCCCTACAATGAGCAGTTCTTC
CASSLGQGPYNEQFF
>once|TRBV7-9|.|TRBJ2-7
TGTGCCAGCAGCTTAGCAAGTTACTCCTACGAGCAGTACTTC
CASSLASYSYEQYF
>.|TRBV7-2|.|TRBJ2-5
TGTGCCAGCAGCCGCGGAGCAGGGGAGACCCAGTACTTC
CASSRGAGETQYF
>.|TRBV25-1|TRBD1|TRBJ1-6
TGTGCCAGCAGGGACAGGGGTAATTCACCCCTCCACTTT
CASRDRGNSPLHF
>.|TRBV2|TRBD1|TRBJ1-4
TGTGCCAGCAGTGAGAGACAGGGCGTTGGTAATGAAAAACTGTTTTTT
CASSERQGVGNEKLFF
>.|TRBV12-3/TRBV12-4|.|TRBJ1-5
TGTGCCAGCAGTTTAGAGGGCGGTCAGCCCCAGCATTTT
CASSLEGGQPQHF
>.|TRBV6-5|.|TRBJ1-5
TGTGCCAGCCACAGAGGGATGAGTTTAGAGCCCCAGCATTTT
CASHRGMSLEPQHF
>.|TRBV7-2|.|TRBJ2-7
TGTGCCAGCAGCTTCAGTTTTAGGAGGGGCTCCAGTTTGGGGTACTTC
CASSFSFRRGSSLGYF
>.|TRBV6-5|.|TRBJ1-2
TGTGCCAGCACCCAGACTGTTAACTATGGCTACACCTTC
CASTQTVNYGYTF
>.|TRBV19|TRBD2|TRBJ2-7
TGTGCCAGTAGTCTGATCCTAGCGGGAGCCACCCCCCCCGAGCAGTACTTC
CASSLILAGATPPEQYF
>.|TRBV3-1/TRBV3-2|.|TRBJ2-7
TGTGCCAGCAGCCCCTCGGGAGCGATATACGAGCAGTACTTC
CASSPSGAIYEQYF
>.|TRBV6-5|.|TRBJ1-6
TGTGCCAGCAGTTACTCTATGACAGTCGATAATTCACCCCTCCACTTT
CASSYSMTVDNSPLHF
>.|TRBV19|.|TRBJ2-3
TGTGCCAGTAGTAGAGGGCGGGGAGATACGCAGTATTTT
CASSRGRGDTQYF
>.|TRBV19|TRBD1|TRBJ1-2
TGTGCCAGTAGTATAGCTGGGGGACAGGGCGGCTATGGCTACACCTTC
CASSIAGGQGGYGYTF
>.|TRBV4-1|.|TRBJ2-4
TGCGCCAGCAGCCAAGTAATAGTTCCCCGTGGAGCCAAAAACATTCAGTACTTC
CASSQVIVPRGAKNIQYF
>.|TRBV5-1|.|TRBJ1-2
TGCGCCAGCAGCTCCGTACAGGGTGACTATGGCTACACCTTC
CASSSVQGDYGYTF
>.|TRBV9|.|TRBJ1-1
TGTGCCAGCAGCCCCGGGACGGCGAACACTGAAGCTTTCTTT
CASSPGTANTEAFF
>.|TRBV30|TRBD1|TRBJ1-1
TGTGCCTGGAGTGTGGGACAGGGGAACACTGAAGCTTTCTTT
CAWSVGQGNTEAFF